This T cell receptor (beta chain) was retrieved from a study of blood T cell repertoires in COVID-19. Generated by immunoSEQ multiplex PCR, the TCRdb table keeps only in-frame clones and is missing some. The table shows tens of thousands of clones, with approximately 78% occurring only once. This CDR3 is built from 17 residues. Germline CDR1 SGHVS, CDR2 FNYEAQ. Trimming cost V 5 bases and J 5 bases; bases outside gene matches: 16. This clonotype was sampled from a human donor in a cohort sampled during active COVID-19. This chain links TRBV7-6 with TRBJ2-7; 9 nucleotides match TRBD2. Material for sequencing was peripheral blood. CDR3: CASSPFTSGTSFHEQYF. CDR3 DNA sequence: TGTGCCAGCAGCCCATTCACATCCGGGACTAGCTTCCACGAGCAGTACTTC.